This TCR beta chain stems from a study of shared clonotypes between healthy human individuals. The study, taken as a whole, reports: Generation probabilities were higher for clonotypes shared across all four sorted-subset donors than for unshared ones. When naive CD4 clonotypes were compared across several donors, 4% to 6.5% were shared. Tissues were not sampled, only blood, and their repertoires likely differ.

As regards this clone: Antigen unknown.

The CDR3 consists of 13 residues. From germline, CDR1 is SNHLY and CDR2 FYNNEI. The J segment lost 9 bases and the V segment lost 11 bases, leaving 11 bases of the junction unmatched. Every subset had its genomic DNA shared out evenly among several immunoSEQ plates. Sequencing was performed with immunoSEQ multiplex PCR; in TCRdb, only in-frame clones are kept and a portion is missing. This sample has about 1.5 million clones, with 95% to 99% found just once. The sample comprised naive CD4+ T cells sorted from blood. Subset given: CD45RA+ positively selected. The chain carries TRBV2 and TRBJ2-1; TRBD2 agrees at 9 bases. This clonotype was obtained from a man aged 30-40 years in good health. CDR3 sequence (DNA): TGTGCCCGTCGTGTGCGGGAGGGTGGTGAGCAGTTCTTC. Amino acids: CARRVREGGEQFF.